This T cell receptor beta chain was recorded in a study of cytomegalovirus exposure and HLA in healthy donors. Findings and caveats of the study: Cytomegalovirus association was assigned to around 150 TCR beta chains.

Turning to this clone: Antigen: not known.

In germline, CDR1 is SGHRS, CDR2 YFSETQ. The CDR3 covers 15 residues. The V end was cut by 0 bases, the J end by 2 bases, with 12 bases between. TCRdb's copy holds only in-frame clones and misses some; the assay was immunoSEQ multiplex PCR. The sample lists 80,000 to 100,000 clones, approximately 84% seen once, with over 6% in the top ten. The sample taken for sequencing was PBMCs. This TCR came from a young man in good health and CMV-seropositive. The V gene is TRBV5-1, the J gene TRBJ2-7; D possibly corresponds to TRBD2 (6 bases). CDR3 amino acids: CASSLDGGGPYEQYF. The CDR3 DNA reads as TGCGCCAGCAGCTTGGACGGCGGAGGGCCCTACGAGCAGTACTTC.